These 3 T cell receptor beta chains share one sample of origin, sequenced in a study of vaccination effects on CD4 cells after COVID-19. The repertoire was sequenced with immunoSEQ multiplex PCR; TCRdb's copy has only in-frame clones and lacks some. The table shows about 57,000 clones, with nearly 80% occurring only once. At the end of 9 to 11 days of culture, CD4+ T cells were isolated. Everyone in the study got two shots of either the BNT162b2 or mRNA-1273 vaccine. Their antigen targets remain unknown. Sequences were derived from CD4+ T cells from PBMCs cultured without peptide, sampled after COVID-19 vaccination. These receptors were collected from a human donor who received a COVID-19 vaccine.

This chain joins TRBV6-5 and TRBJ2-5; a possible D gene is TRBD1 (5 bases). This CDR3 spans 14 amino acids. CDR1 and CDR2 from the germline V gene are MNHEY and SVGAGI. Trimming stripped 2 bases from V and 5 bases from J, with 12 bases between. CDR3 in DNA: TGTGCCAGCAGTTACGGGCAGGGCTGGGAGACCCAGTACTTC. Amino acids: CASSYGQGWETQYF.

This clone appeared once. This chain links TRBV5-8 with TRBJ2-7; the D gene is possibly TRBD2 (5 bases). CDR1 SGHTS and CDR2 YDEGEE come from the germline V gene. V dropped 4 bases and J dropped 5 bases, with 19 bases sitting between them. This CDR3 is built from 15 residues. The chain's CDR3 is CASSHPLRGSHEQYF. The CDR3 DNA reads as TGTGCCAGCAGCCACCCACTACGGGGTAGTCACGAGCAGTACTTC.

The chain joins TRBV18 to TRBJ2-6, with no clear D. Germline assignment: CDR1 KGHSH and CDR2 LQKENI. Trimming left V 2 bases short and J 2 bases short, with 4 bases between. This CDR3 has 14 amino acids. CDR3 sequence (DNA): TGTGCCAGCTCACCAGGGGCTGGGGCCAACGTCCTGACTTTC. Its protein product is CASSPGAGANVLTF.